This T cell receptor beta chain was sequenced for a study of cytomegalovirus exposure and HLA in healthy donors. Findings of the study overall: Looking again later, the authors saw that most CMV-associated TCR beta chains seemed HLA-restricted. The authors excluded some V segments, including TRBV6-2 and TRBV6-3, as indistinguishable.

Germline CDR1 and CDR2: GTSNPN and SVGIG (reference sequence). After removal of 3 bases from V and 2 bases from J, the junction contained 8 bases not matched to a gene. The CDR3 runs to 16 residues. The PCR had 60 Vbeta and 13 Jbeta primers. The method was immunoSEQ multiplex PCR; TCRdb's version includes in-frame clones alone and lacks a portion of them. There are 90,000 to 150,000 clones in the sample; just under 75% occur only once, and more than 2% lies in the top ten. Turning to this clone: The antigen remains undetermined.

V is TRBV30 and J is TRBJ1-4, with 8 positions matching TRBD1. The receptor's source is a human donor in good health. The sample taken for sequencing was PBMCs. DNA for the CDR3: TGTGCCTGGAGGTCTAGCTACAGGGGGACTAATGAAAAACTGTTTTTT. It encodes CAWRSSYRGTNEKLFF.